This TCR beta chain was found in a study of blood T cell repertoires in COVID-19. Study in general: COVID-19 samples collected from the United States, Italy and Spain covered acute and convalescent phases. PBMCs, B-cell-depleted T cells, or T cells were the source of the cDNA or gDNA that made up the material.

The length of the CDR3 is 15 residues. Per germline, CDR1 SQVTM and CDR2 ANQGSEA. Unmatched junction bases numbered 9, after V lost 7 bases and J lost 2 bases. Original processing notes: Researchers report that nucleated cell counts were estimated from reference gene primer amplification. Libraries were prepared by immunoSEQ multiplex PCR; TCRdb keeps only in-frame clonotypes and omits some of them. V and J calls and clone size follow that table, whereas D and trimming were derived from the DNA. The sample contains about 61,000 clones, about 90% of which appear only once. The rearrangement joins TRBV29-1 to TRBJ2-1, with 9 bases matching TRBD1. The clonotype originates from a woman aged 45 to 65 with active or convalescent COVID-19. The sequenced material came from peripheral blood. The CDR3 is CSAVRDRDPYNEQFF. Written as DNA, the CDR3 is TGCAGCGCAGTCCGGGACAGGGACCCCTACAATGAGCAGTTCTTC.